The table lists the clone carrying this T cell receptor (beta chain) with a count of one. Its target is not known. These data belong to a study of a mutant IDH1 vaccine in newly diagnosed glioma. With 2 bases removed from V and 9 bases from J, the gap between germline ends came to 14 bases. CDR1 ENHRY and CDR2 SYGVKD come from the germline V gene. CDR3 length equals 15 residues. As to time point: week 5, during vaccination. Vaccine doses each comprised 300 ug of mutant IDH1 20-mer peptide, with topical imiquimod. The protocol was immunoSEQ multiplex PCR, while the TCRdb copy is restricted to in-frame clones and leaves out a portion. The sample has about 60,000 clones; about 81% are singletons.

This clonotype originated in a woman between 50 and 59 years old with glioma. Sequenced here: PBMCs, sampled from a glioma patient whose treatment included an IDH1 peptide vaccine. The chain couples TRBV10-3 to TRBJ1-6; D is possibly TRBD1 (5 bases). DNA for the CDR3: TGTGCCATCAGTGAGGGGACGCCGGGAGGTTCACCCCTCCACTTT. Translated, it gives CAISEGTPGGSPLHF.